This is a list of T cell receptor beta chains from one sample in a study of T cells after yellow fever vaccination. TCRdb redid the calling of the 5' RACE reads with MiXCR, one entry per CDR3 protein. Here the sample spans 200,000 to 250,000 distinct CDR3 sequences, 6.5% to 8.5% being singletons. The source was CD4+ T cells sorted from PBMCs, collected 15 days after the yellow fever booster vaccination. These receptor sequences come from a man younger than 45 who received the YFV17D yellow fever vaccine. CDR3s include the opening cysteine and the closing phenylalanine or tryptophan. The D gene is left open where the match is weak. Size is stated for part of the rows, as once, few or many counts, or as a class when the clone is expanded.

j_call | d_call | clone_size | v_call | cdr3_nt | cdr3_aa
TRBJ2-1 | NA | NA | TRBV20-1 | TGCAGTGCTAGAGTAACGGGAGCACCCTACAATGAGCAGTTCTTC | CSARVTGAPYNEQFF
TRBJ2-3 | NA | many | TRBV24-1 | TGTGCCACCAGTGAGACCGGGGCAGCCACAGATACGCAGTATTTT | CATSETGAATDTQYF
TRBJ2-5 | NA | NA | TRBV7-2 | TGTGCCAGCAGCTTAGCGGGCGGTTTGGAGACCCAGTACTTC | CASSLAGGLETQYF
TRBJ2-2 | NA | NA | TRBV20-1 | TGCAAGCCTCGGAACAGCTTATGCGGGGAGCTGTTTTTT | CKPRNSLCGELFF
TRBJ2-7 | TRBD2 | few | TRBV20-1 | TGCAGTGCTATACCGGGACTAGGTTCCTACGAGCAGTACTTC | CSAIPGLGSYEQYF
TRBJ2-1 | NA | many | TRBV5-6 | TGTGCCAGCAGCTTTGGGACGGGAAGCTACAATGAGCAGTTCTTC | CASSFGTGSYNEQFF
TRBJ2-1 | NA | many | TRBV9 | TGTGCCAGCAGCGTGGGGCCGGGGGACTTCAATGAGCAGTTCTTC | CASSVGPGDFNEQFF
TRBJ1-2 | NA | few | TRBV3-1 | TGTGCCAGCAGCCCCACTAAGATGTATGGCTACACCTTC | CASSPTKMYGYTF
TRBJ1-6 | NA | many | TRBV12-3/TRBV12-4 | TGTGCCAGCAGTCTAAGGGACGGTTCACCCCTCCACTTT | CASSLRDGSPLHF
TRBJ2-1 | NA | few | TRBV7-9 | TGTGCCAGCAGCTTAGTTGGCGCCATCCCCGAGCAGTTCTTC | CASSLVGAIPEQFF
TRBJ2-1 | NA | few | TRBV29-1 | TGCAGCGTTCGGGTAGACCCTTCATCCTACAATGAGCAGTTCTTC | CSVRVDPSSYNEQFF
TRBJ2-1 | TRBD2 | many | TRBV7-9 | TGTGCCAGCAGCTTTCACGGGACTAGCGGACACAATGAGCAGTTCTTC | CASSFHGTSGHNEQFF
TRBJ2-1 | NA | many | TRBV5-1 | TGCGCCAGCAGCCGTGGACGCCGAGCGGTAAATGAGCAGTTCTTC | CASSRGRRAVNEQFF
TRBJ2-7 | NA | many | TRBV20-1 | TGCAGTGCTAGTGTCCCAGGGCTTTACGAGCAGTACTTC | CSASVPGLYEQYF
TRBJ2-2 | NA | NA | TRBV18 | TGTGCCAGCTCTGAACGACTACCTTCCACCGGGGAGCTGTTTTTT | CASSERLPSTGELFF
TRBJ2-7 | TRBD2 | few | TRBV6-5 | TGTGCCAGCAGTTACGGGACTAGCGGGATGTACGAGCAGTACTTC | CASSYGTSGMYEQYF
TRBJ1-6 | NA | few | TRBV7-9 | TGTGCCAGCAGCATGGCGGACGGACCTAATTCACCCCTCCACTTT | CASSMADGPNSPLHF
TRBJ2-3 | NA | many | TRBV10-1 | TGCGCCAGCAGCAAAGGCACAGATACGCAGTATTTT | CASSKGTDTQYF
TRBJ2-1 | NA | few | TRBV10-3 | TGTGCCATCACGTCGAACCCCGACAATGAGCAGTTCTTC | CAITSNPDNEQFF
TRBJ1-5 | NA | NA | TRBV7-2 | TGTGCCAGCAGCCCACTAGGCCATAGCAATCAGCCCCAGCATTTT | CASSPLGHSNQPQHF
TRBJ2-7 | NA | few | TRBV27 | TGTGCCAGCAGTTTATCTAAGATCCACGAGCAGTACTTC | CASSLSKIHEQYF
TRBJ1-1 | NA | few | TRBV12-3/TRBV12-4 | TGTGCCAGCAGCCCTCGGAGAGGCGGAGCTTTCTTT | CASSPRRGGAFF
TRBJ2-7 | NA | NA | TRBV7-8 | TGTGCCAGCAGCTCCTACTCCTACGAGCAGTACTTC | CASSSYSYEQYF
TRBJ2-1 | NA | many | TRBV27 | TGTGCCAGCACAACCGCGTGGGGCGAGCAGTTCTTC | CASTTAWGEQFF
TRBJ2-1 | NA | many | TRBV7-6 | TGTGCCAGCAGCTTAGCCGGCGCGGGGAGCTCCTACAATGAGCAGTTCTTC | CASSLAGAGSSYNEQFF
TRBJ2-7 | TRBD2 | few | TRBV5-1 | TGCGCCAGCAGCCCGACGGGGGGCTCCTACGAGCAGTACTTC | CASSPTGGSYEQYF
TRBJ2-7 | TRBD2 | many | TRBV29-1 | TGCAGCGTAAGGGCCGGGACTACGATACTCTACGAGCAGTACTTC | CSVRAGTTILYEQYF
TRBJ2-2 | TRBD2 | NA | TRBV5-1 | TGCGCCAGCAGCTCCGGGACTAGCGGGAGTGTCCGGGAGCTGTTTTTT | CASSSGTSGSVRELFF
TRBJ2-5 | NA | few | TRBV5-6 | TGTGCCAGCAGTTTTCAGCGGGCCCAGTACTTC | CASSFQRAQYF
TRBJ2-4 | NA | NA | TRBV19 | TGTGCCAGTAGTATCCGGACTGGGGCCAAAAACATTCAGTACTTC | CASSIRTGAKNIQYF
TRBJ2-7 | NA | many | TRBV3-1 | TGTGCCAGCAGCCAAGGTAGTGATTGGTTCGAGCAGTACTTC | CASSQGSDWFEQYF
TRBJ2-5 | NA | many | TRBV7-2 | TGTGCCAGCAGCTTATTCGGACAAGGGGAACAAGAGACCCAGTACTTC | CASSLFGQGEQETQYF
TRBJ1-5 | NA | NA | TRBV10-3 | TGTGCCATCAGTGAGCCGGCGGAGCCCCAGCATTTT | CAISEPAEPQHF
TRBJ2-7 | NA | NA | TRBV20-1 | TGCAGTGCCATCTCCGGGGAAATCTACGAGCAGTACTTC | CSAISGEIYEQYF